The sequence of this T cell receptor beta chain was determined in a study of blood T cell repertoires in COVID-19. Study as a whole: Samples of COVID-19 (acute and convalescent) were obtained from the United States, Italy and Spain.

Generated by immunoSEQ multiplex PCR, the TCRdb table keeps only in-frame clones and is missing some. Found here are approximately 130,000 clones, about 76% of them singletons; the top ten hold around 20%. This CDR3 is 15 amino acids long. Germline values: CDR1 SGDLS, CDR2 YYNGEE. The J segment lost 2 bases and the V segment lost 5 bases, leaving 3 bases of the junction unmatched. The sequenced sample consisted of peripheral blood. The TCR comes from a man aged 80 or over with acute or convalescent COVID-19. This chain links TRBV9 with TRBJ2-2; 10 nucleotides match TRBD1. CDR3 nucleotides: TGTGCCAGCAGGAGGACAGGGGGAAACACCGGGGAGCTGTTTTTT. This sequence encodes CASRRTGGNTGELFF.